This T cell receptor beta chain is from a study of blood T cell repertoires in COVID-19. About the study: Sources were T cells, B-cell-depleted T cells, or PBMCs; the material itself was cDNA or gDNA.

The protocol was immunoSEQ multiplex PCR, while the TCRdb copy is restricted to in-frame clones and leaves out a portion. The table lists over 90,000 clones, 81% of them singletons. J gave up 0 bases and V 1 base, and 9 bases lay outside the gene matches. CDR1 is SGHVS, CDR2 FQNEAQ, per germline. CDR3 length: 19 amino acids. Sequenced material: peripheral blood. This receptor was taken from a man older than 75 with active or convalescent COVID-19. The chain is built from TRBV7-8 and TRBJ2-6, with 7 bases aligning to TRBD1. The CDR3 DNA is TGTGCCAGCAGCTTAGTCCTTTCAGGGGGTAGCTCTGGGGCCAACGTCCTGACTTTC. This encodes CASSLVLSGGSSGANVLTF.